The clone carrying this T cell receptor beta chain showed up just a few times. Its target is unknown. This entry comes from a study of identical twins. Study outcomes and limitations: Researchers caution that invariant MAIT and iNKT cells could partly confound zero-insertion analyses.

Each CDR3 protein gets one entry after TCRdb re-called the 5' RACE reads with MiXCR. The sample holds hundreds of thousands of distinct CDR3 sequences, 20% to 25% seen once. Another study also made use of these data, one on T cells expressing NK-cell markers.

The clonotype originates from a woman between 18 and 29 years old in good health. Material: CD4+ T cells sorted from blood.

This CDR3 is CASSQQRDSQEAFF. The CDR3 DNA sequence: TGTGCCAGCAGCCAACAACGGGACAGTCAGGAAGCTTTCTTT. This chain joins TRBV3-1 and TRBJ1-1; 7 positions agree with TRBD1. Germline CDR1 reads LGHDT; CDR2 reads YNNKEL (reference sequence). The length of the CDR3 is 14 residues. Trimming cost V 2 bases and J 8 bases; bases outside gene matches: 8.